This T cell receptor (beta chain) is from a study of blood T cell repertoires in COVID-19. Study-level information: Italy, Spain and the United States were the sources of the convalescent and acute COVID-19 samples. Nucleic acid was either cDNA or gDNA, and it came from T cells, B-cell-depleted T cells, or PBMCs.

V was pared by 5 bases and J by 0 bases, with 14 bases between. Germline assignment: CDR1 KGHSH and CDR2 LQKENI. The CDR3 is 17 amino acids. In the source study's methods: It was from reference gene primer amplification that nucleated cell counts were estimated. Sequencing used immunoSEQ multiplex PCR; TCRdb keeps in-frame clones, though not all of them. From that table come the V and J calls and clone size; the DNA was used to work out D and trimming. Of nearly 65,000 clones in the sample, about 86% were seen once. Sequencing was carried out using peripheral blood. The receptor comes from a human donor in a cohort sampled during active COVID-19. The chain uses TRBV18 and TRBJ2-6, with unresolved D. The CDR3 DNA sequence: TGTGCCAGCTCATCGTCCGATTACAGCTCTGGGGCCAACGTCCTGACTTTC. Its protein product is CASSSSDYSSGANVLTF.